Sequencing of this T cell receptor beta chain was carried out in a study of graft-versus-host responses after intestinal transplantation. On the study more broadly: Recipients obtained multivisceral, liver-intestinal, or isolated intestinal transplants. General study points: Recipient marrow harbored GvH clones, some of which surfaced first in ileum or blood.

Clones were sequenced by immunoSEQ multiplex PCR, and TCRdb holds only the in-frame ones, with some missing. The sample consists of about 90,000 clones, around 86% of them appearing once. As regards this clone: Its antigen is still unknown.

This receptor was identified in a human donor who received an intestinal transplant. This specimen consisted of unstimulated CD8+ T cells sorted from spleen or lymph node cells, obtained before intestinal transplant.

In DNA, the CDR3 is TGTGCCAGCAGCCAAGCGGGAGTGGGGGAGACCCAGTACTTC. Its protein product is CASSQAGVGETQYF. This rearrangement joins TRBV14 to TRBJ2-5; D possibly corresponds to TRBD2 (6 bases). The V and J ends lost 1 base and 5 bases respectively, with 11 bases between them. Germline lookup yields CDR1 SGHDN and CDR2 FVKESK. CDR3 length: 14 amino acids.